Presented here are 21 T cell receptor beta chains from one specimen sequenced in a study of blood T cells in healthy people across ages. A J-beta primer mix and a sample-barcoded 5' primer were used in a second PCR of about 7 to 11 cycles. In TCRdb, the 5' RACE reads were re-called with MiXCR into one record per CDR3 protein. The table records approximately 850,000 distinct CDR3 sequences, 58% of them present only once. Material: blood. The receptor set was obtained from a young man in good health.

V gene TRBV5-1 combines with J gene TRBJ1-5; D is undetermined. Germline V gives CDR1 SGHRS, CDR2 YFSETQ. Trimming stripped 1 base from V and 0 bases from J, with 11 bases between. The CDR3 contains 16 residues. The CDR3 reads CASSLMKNSSNQPQHF. For the CDR3, the DNA is TGCGCCAGCAGCTTGATGAAAAACAGTAGCAATCAGCCCCAGCATTTT.

The chain recombines TRBV10-3 with TRBJ2-1; perhaps TRBD1 as D (6 bases). CDR1 and CDR2 from the germline V gene are ENHRY and SYGVKD. The CDR3 loop spans 13 amino acids. V was pared by 2 bases and J by 10 bases, with 12 bases between. The CDR3 DNA is TGTGCCATCAGTGAGAACAGGGTTTGGGAGCAGTTCTTC. This sequence encodes CAISENRVWEQFF.

V and J are TRBV24-1 and TRBJ2-3; 10 bases align to TRBD1. Trimming took 8 bases from V and 4 from J; bases not matched to a gene: 2. Per the germline V gene, CDR1 is KGHDR and CDR2 is SFDVKD. The CDR3 totals 13 residues. The DNA of the CDR3 is TGTGCCACCACGGGACAGGGGTCAGATACGCAGTATTTT. It translates to CATTGQGSDTQYF.

The V call is TRBV12-3 or TRBV12-4, the J call TRBJ2-3; TRBD1 matches at 7 bases. After removal of 3 bases from V and 15 bases from J, the junction contained 15 bases not matched to a gene. This CDR3 is 14 amino acids long. CDR3 nucleotides: TGTGCCAGCAGTTTCAGGGGGACCGGAGATGTGGAATATTTT. Translating gives CASSFRGTGDVEYF.

Of note for this clonotype: This may come from a read error, since a much larger clone is one base off. The V call is TRBV28, the J call TRBJ2-5, with TRBD2 identical over 7 bases. The germline CDR1 and CDR2 sequences are MDHEN and SYDVKM. V lost 4 bases and J lost 11; bases outside the gene matches: 19. The CDR3 totals 16 residues. The CDR3 is CASSSSTLGRDFEQYF. In nucleotides, the CDR3 is TGTGCCAGCAGTTCATCGACCCTGGGGAGGGATTTTGAGCAGTACTTC.

As for this clonotype: A read error may explain this, as a much larger clone is one base away. The chain has TRBV27 and TRBJ2-7; possible D gene TRBD1, 7 bases. The CDR3 runs to 16 residues. Germline V lookup: CDR1 MNHEY, CDR2 SMNVEV (reference sequence). This CDR3 is CTSRPRPGGGPYEQYF. CDR3 nucleotides: TGTACCAGCAGACCCCGGCCTGGAGGGGGCCCCTACGAGCAGTACTTC.

This chain connects TRBV20-1 to TRBJ2-3; possible D gene TRBD1, 6 bases. V was pared by 3 bases and J by 5 bases, with 15 bases between. Per the germline V gene, CDR1 is DFQATT and CDR2 is SNEGSKA (reference sequence). The CDR3 runs 14 residues. The CDR3 DNA follows: TGCAGTGCTAGGCGCCTAGACAGGATAGATACGCAGTATTTT. It is translated as CSARRLDRIDTQYF.

CDR3 coding DNA: TGTGCCATCAGTGGAGATAGCTATGGCTACACCTTC. Its protein is CAISGDSYGYTF. This rearrangement joins TRBV10-3 to TRBJ1-2; unclear D gene. Germline V gives CDR1 ENHRY, CDR2 SYGVKD. This CDR3 is 12 amino acids long. The germline V and J ends were trimmed by 4 bases and 4 bases, with 7 bases remaining between them.

The J gene is TRBJ2-7, the V gene TRBV30; unclear D gene. Looked up from germline, CDR1 is GTSNPN and CDR2 is SVGIG (reference sequence). Trimming shortened V by 0 bases and J by 5 bases, and 8 bases separated the two germline ends. This CDR3 is built from 12 residues. CDR3 sequence reads: CAWSVRGNEQYF. Written as DNA, the CDR3 is TGTGCCTGGAGTGTACGTGGCAACGAGCAGTACTTC.

This clonotype has ten or more counts. This chain connects TRBV2 to TRBJ2-7; D not certain. The CDR3 runs to 12 residues. Germline V gene lookup returns CDR1 SNHLY and CDR2 FYNNEI. Between the trimmed V and J ends, which lost 7 bases and 4 bases, there was a span of 11 bases. The CDR3 here is CASNRDVYEQYF. The CDR3 bases are TGTGCCAGCAACCGAGACGTTTACGAGCAGTACTTC.

The CDR3, as DNA: TGTGCCAGCAGGTTGACTACTAGCGGGCCATACAAGCAGTACTTC. Residues: CASRLTTSGPYKQYF. The gene calls are TRBV2 and TRBJ2-7; 9 bases fit TRBD2. The CDR3 sequence is 15 residues long. V shed 6 bases and J 8 bases; nucleotides not matched to a gene: 14. Germline CDR1 is SNHLY and CDR2 is FYNNEI.

This clonotype showed up many times. This clone may be a read error of a much larger clone one base away. V and J are TRBV5-5 and TRBJ1-5; no definite D call. CDR1 and CDR2 from the germline V gene are SGHKS and YYEKEE (reference sequence). The germline V and J ends were trimmed by 4 bases and 4 bases, with 9 bases remaining between them. The CDR3 covers 13 residues. The CDR3 DNA is TGTGCCAGCAGCGGCGGTACGAATCAGCCCCAGCATTTT. It yields the protein CASSGGTNQPQHF.

In regard to this clonotype: A much larger clone is a single base away; this may be a read error. The gene calls are TRBV29-1 and TRBJ1-5, with 10 bases lining up with TRBD1. Germline V gene data show CDR1 as SQVTM and CDR2 as ANQGSEA. The CDR3 consists of 14 residues. The CDR3 is CSVAETGGDQSQHF. In DNA form, the CDR3 reads TGCAGCGTTGCCGAGACAGGGGGCGATCAGTCCCAGCATTTT.

The rearrangement uses TRBV7-2 and TRBJ1-3; the D gene is possibly TRBD1 (5 bases). V was shortened by 2 bases and J by 0 bases, with 11 bases between the two germline ends. In germline, CDR1 is SGHTA, CDR2 FQGNSA. CDR3 length: 16 residues. CDR3 DNA: TGTGCCAGCAGCTTATCCGGGGCCAGCTCTGGAAACACCATATATTTT. Amino acid sequence: CASSLSGASSGNTIYF. The variable domain in full, completed from reference TRBV7-2 and TRBJ1-3, reads GAGVSQSPSNKVTEKGKDVELRCDPISGHTALYWYRQSLGQGLEFLIYFQGNSAPDKSGLPSDRFSAERTGGSVSTLTIQRTQQEDSAVYLCASSLSGASSGNTIYFGEGSWLTVV.

The rearrangement links TRBV2 to TRBJ2-5, with TRBD2 matching over 8 bases. The CDR3 contains 15 residues. Germline CDR1 reads SNHLY; CDR2 reads FYNNEI. Losses at the gene ends were 2 bases for V and 5 bases for J; bases not matched to a gene: 7. Here the CDR3 DNA reads TGTGCCAGCAGTGAATGGCAAACGGGGGGGGAGACCCAGTACTTC. This sequence encodes CASSEWQTGGETQYF.

The chain is built from TRBV20-1 and TRBJ2-7, with TRBD1 identical over 8 bases. J was trimmed by 5 bases and V by 6 bases; bases with no gene match: 12. CDR1 is DFQATT and CDR2 is SNEGSKA in the germline V gene (reference sequence). The CDR3 is 14 residues long. In DNA, the CDR3 is TGCAGTGCCGCCTGGACAGGGATGGGAGACGAGCAGTACTTC. This translates into CSAAWTGMGDEQYF.

V gene TRBV20-1 combines with J gene TRBJ2-7; TRBD1 or TRBD2 may be the D gene (5 bases each). Germline values: CDR1 DFQATT, CDR2 SNEGSKA (reference sequence). The CDR3 extends over 12 amino acids. Trimming took off 5 bases at V and 0 bases at J, with 8 bases between the two ends. The CDR3 region has the DNA TGCAGTGCTTCCGGGACCTCCTACGAGCAGTACTTC. Translated, it gives CSASGTSYEQYF.

The chain has TRBV20-1 and TRBJ1-2; TRBD1 might be the D (6 bases). The CDR3 loop spans 13 amino acids. V lost 6 bases and J lost 0, with 11 bases in between. Germline V gene sequence: CDR1 DFQATT, CDR2 SNEGSKA (reference sequence). Here the CDR3 DNA reads TGCAGTGCCAAGCAGGGGACTAACTATGGCTACACCTTC. Residues: CSAKQGTNYGYTF.

A few counts support this clonotype. The chain is built from TRBV29-1 and TRBJ2-7; perhaps TRBD2 as D (6 bases). This CDR3 contains 11 residues. The germline CDR1 and CDR2 sequences are SQVTM and ANQGSEA. Trimming took off 8 bases at V and 2 bases at J, with 10 bases between the two ends. As DNA, the CDR3 is TGCAGCCGCGGGGAAACCTACGAGCAGTACTTC. Encoded protein: CSRGETYEQYF.

J is TRBJ2-5 and V is TRBV27; maybe TRBD2 (6 bases). TRBJ2-7 explains the end of the DNA better; the J call may be wrong. This CDR3 is built from 15 residues. In germline, CDR1 is MNHEY, CDR2 SMNVEV (reference sequence). As DNA, the CDR3 is TGTGCCAGCAGTTTATCAGCGGGCACGGCTTACGAGCAGTACTTC. Translation gives CASSLSAGTAYEQYF.

This clonotype was observed a handful of times. The CDR3 protein is CAASRDSRYEQYF. The DNA of the CDR3 is TGTGCCGCTTCCCGGGACAGTCGATACGAGCAGTACTTC. The rearrangement joins TRBV6-1 to TRBJ2-5; 7 nucleotides agree with TRBD1. The DNA end is a closer match to TRBJ2-7, so the J assignment may be wrong. The CDR3 runs to 13 residues. The germline V gene has CDR1 MNHNS and CDR2 SASEGT.